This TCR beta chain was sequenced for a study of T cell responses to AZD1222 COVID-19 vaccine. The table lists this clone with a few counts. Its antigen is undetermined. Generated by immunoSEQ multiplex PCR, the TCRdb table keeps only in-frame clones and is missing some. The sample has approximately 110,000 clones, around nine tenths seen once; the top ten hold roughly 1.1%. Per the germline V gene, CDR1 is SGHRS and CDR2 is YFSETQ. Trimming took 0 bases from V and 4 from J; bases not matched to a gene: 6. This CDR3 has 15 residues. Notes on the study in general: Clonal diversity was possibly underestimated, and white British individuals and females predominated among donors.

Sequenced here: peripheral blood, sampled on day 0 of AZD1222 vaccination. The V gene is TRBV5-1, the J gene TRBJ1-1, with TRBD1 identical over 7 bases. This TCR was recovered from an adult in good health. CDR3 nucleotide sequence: TGCGCCAGCAGCTTGGCAACGGCAGGGGGCACTGAAGCTTTCTTT. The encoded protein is CASSLATAGGTEAFF.